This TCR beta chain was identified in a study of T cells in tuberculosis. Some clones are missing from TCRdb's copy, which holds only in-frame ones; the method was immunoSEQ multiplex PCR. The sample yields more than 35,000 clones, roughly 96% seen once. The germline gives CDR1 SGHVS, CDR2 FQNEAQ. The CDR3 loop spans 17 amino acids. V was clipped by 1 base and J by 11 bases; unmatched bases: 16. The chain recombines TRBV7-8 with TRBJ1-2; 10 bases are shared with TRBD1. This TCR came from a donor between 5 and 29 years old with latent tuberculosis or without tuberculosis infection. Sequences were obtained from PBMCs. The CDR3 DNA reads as TGTGCCAGCAGCTTAGTGGGGCTCGGGACAGGGGACCGGAATTACACCTTC. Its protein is CASSLVGLGTGDRNYTF.